The rows below give T cell receptor beta chains drawn from one sample of a study of T cells in localized non-small cell lung cancer. TCRdb's copy holds only in-frame clones and misses some; the assay was immunoSEQ multiplex PCR. Among over 1,500 clones listed, 20% to 30% were seen once. This material consisted of normal lung tissue next to the tumor, taken before any cancer treatment. The receptors here all came from a man between 35 and 75 years old with stage II squamous cell lung carcinoma. Both conserved end residues are part of each CDR3. D genes are given only for firm matches. Where a row states a size, it is once, few, many or the class of an expanded clone; other rows omit it.

J gene: TRBJ2-1; clone size: -; V gene: TRBV11-3; D gene: TRBD1; CDR3 DNA: TGTGCCAGCAGCTCACCGGGACAGAGCCGCAATGAGCAGTTCTTC; CDR3 protein: CASSSPGQSRNEQFF
J gene: TRBJ2-1; clone size: -; V gene: TRBV19; D gene: TRBD2; CDR3 DNA: TGTGCCAGTAGTATAGCGCTAGCGGGGGAGCAGTTCTTC; CDR3 protein: CASSIALAGEQFF
J gene: TRBJ1-1; clone size: -; V gene: TRBV6-8; D gene: TRBD1; CDR3 DNA: TGTGCCAGCAGCCGACAGGGGGCTGAAGCTTTCTTT; CDR3 protein: CASSRQGAEAFF
J gene: TRBJ1-1; clone size: few; V gene: TRBV14; D gene: -; CDR3 DNA: TGTGCCAGCAGCCAAGATTCAACAGGGACGATTAACACTGAAGCTTTCTTT; CDR3 protein: CASSQDSTGTINTEAFF
J gene: TRBJ2-3; clone size: medium-sized; V gene: TRBV11-3; D gene: -; CDR3 DNA: TGTGCCAGCAGCTTAAGGAGGAGAGGCACAGATACGCAGTATTTT; CDR3 protein: CASSLRRRGTDTQYF
J gene: TRBJ1-2; clone size: -; V gene: TRBV10-2; D gene: -; CDR3 DNA: TGCGCCAGCCGTAGTCCCGGCAGGGCCGAAGATGGCTACACCTTC; CDR3 protein: CASRSPGRAEDGYTF
J gene: TRBJ2-5; clone size: -; V gene: TRBV29-1; D gene: TRBD2; CDR3 DNA: TGCAGCGTTGGAGCGGGAGGGCAGGGGACGGAGACCCAGTACTTC; CDR3 protein: CSVGAGGQGTETQYF
J gene: TRBJ1-2; clone size: -; V gene: TRBV10-3; D gene: -; CDR3 DNA: TGTGCCATCAGTGAGTCTAGGCAAGACTATGGCTACACCTTC; CDR3 protein: CAISESRQDYGYTF
J gene: TRBJ2-7; clone size: medium-sized; V gene: TRBV23-1; D gene: TRBD2; CDR3 DNA: TGCGCCAGCAGTATGCGGGAGGGCTACGAGCAGTACTTC; CDR3 protein: CASSMREGYEQYF
J gene: TRBJ1-5; clone size: few; V gene: TRBV19; D gene: TRBD1; CDR3 DNA: TGTGCCAGTAGTATGGACCGGGACAGGGGCTATCAGCCCCAGCATTTT; CDR3 protein: CASSMDRDRGYQPQHF
J gene: TRBJ2-7; clone size: few; V gene: TRBV6-8; D gene: -; CDR3 DNA: TGTGCCACCCCAGGGCCACAAACCTACGAGCAGTACTTC; CDR3 protein: CATPGPQTYEQYF
J gene: TRBJ2-2; clone size: -; V gene: TRBV6-8; D gene: -; CDR3 DNA: TGTGCCAGCAGTTACTCGCGGTCCGGGGTCCTGGACACCGGGGAGCTGTTTTTT; CDR3 protein: CASSYSRSGVLDTGELFF
J gene: TRBJ2-1; clone size: -; V gene: TRBV5-1; D gene: -; CDR3 DNA: TGCGCCAGCAGCTTGGGAGGGGCCTCGGCGACTTCGGTCAATGAGCAGTTCTTC; CDR3 protein: CASSLGGASATSVNEQFF
J gene: TRBJ2-5; clone size: few; V gene: TRBV29-1; D gene: TRBD1; CDR3 DNA: TGCAGCGCTGCTCAGGGGGCCTGGGGGGAGACCCAGTACTTC; CDR3 protein: CSAAQGAWGETQYF
J gene: TRBJ1-2; clone size: -; V gene: TRBV6-8; D gene: TRBD1; CDR3 DNA: TGTGCCAGCACTGCAGGGGGCTATGGCTACACCTTC; CDR3 protein: CASTAGGYGYTF
J gene: TRBJ2-2; clone size: -; V gene: TRBV11-3; D gene: TRBD2; CDR3 DNA: TGTGCCAGCAGCCCCCGCACTAGCGGCCCCGGGGAGCTGTTTTTT; CDR3 protein: CASSPRTSGPGELFF
J gene: TRBJ1-2; clone size: -; V gene: TRBV9; D gene: -; CDR3 DNA: TGTGCCAGCAGGCCCGACATTAACTATGGCTACACCTTC; CDR3 protein: CASRPDINYGYTF
J gene: TRBJ2-1; clone size: few; V gene: TRBV9; D gene: -; CDR3 DNA: TGTGCCAGCAGCGTAGACCTGGGAAGCGGGCTGAATACCTACAATGAGCAGTTCTTC; CDR3 protein: CASSVDLGSGLNTYNEQFF
J gene: TRBJ2-3; clone size: -; V gene: TRBV11-3; D gene: TRBD2; CDR3 DNA: TGTGCCAGCAGCTTTAGCGGGAACTCAGATACGCAGTATTTT; CDR3 protein: CASSFSGNSDTQYF
J gene: TRBJ2-1; clone size: large; V gene: TRBV4-1; D gene: TRBD2; CDR3 DNA: TGCGCCAGCAGCCAAGATCCGCCTAGCGGGAGCTACAATGAGCAGTTCTTC; CDR3 protein: CASSQDPPSGSYNEQFF